What follows are 27 T cell receptor beta chains derived from one specimen sequenced in a study of T cell clonotyping in hematopoietic cell transplantation (dated by TCRdb to about 2021). The library came from the immunoSEQ multiplex PCR assay. TCRdb took over this immuneACCESS table, retaining in-frame rearrangements with V and J assigned. Such tables are incomplete; in checked studies, under half of the missing clones stem from an unresolved V gene, and the remainder is unexplained. In all, the sample holds approximately 8,800 clones, and 84% of those were seen once. The ten largest account for around 50% of the sample. This specimen's time point label, per the study, means: recipient sample taken at acute GVHD onset. The source was PBMCs, collected at the time of graft-versus-host disease after allogeneic stem cell transplant. Receptor source: a male patient aged 60 to 75 who had an allogeneic stem cell transplant from an unrelated donor, so the T cells may come from the graft donor. Some clones in this sample may be carry-over from other donors' samples.

The chain carries TRBV13 and TRBJ1-3, with D uncertain. The CDR3 is made up of 14 amino acids. The germline V gene has CDR1 PRHDT and CDR2 FYEKMQ (reference sequence). V lost 4 bases to trimming and J lost 4 bases, with 11 bases between them. CDR3 region: CASSSPQIGNTIYF. For the CDR3, the DNA is TGTGCCAGCAGCTCCCCACAGATCGGAAACACCATATATTTT.

The chain links TRBV7-9 to TRBJ1-1; D is uncertain. Trimming removed 5 bases at V and 4 bases at J, with 8 bases between. The CDR3 contains 12 residues. From germline, CDR1 is SEHNR and CDR2 FQNEAQ (reference sequence). Written as DNA, the CDR3 is TGTGCCAGCAGCGCCGGTGCCACTGAAGCTTTCTTT. This sequence encodes CASSAGATEAFF.

Here the CDR3 DNA reads TGTGCCAGCAATCCCCTTCCCTTTTCGGCCCAGCATTTT. It yields the protein CASNPLPFSAQHF. The chain links TRBV6-1 to TRBJ1-5; D is uncertain. V was trimmed by 7 bases and J by 11 bases, leaving 18 bases between them. The CDR3 covers 13 residues. Germline-derived CDR1 and CDR2 are MNHNS and SASEGT.

The genes are TRBV28 and TRBJ1-5; D unclear. V was pared by 8 bases and J by 4 bases, with 15 bases between. This CDR3 has 14 residues. Germline CDR1 reads MDHEN; CDR2 reads SYDVKM. CDR3 coding DNA: TGTGCCAGCGCGGAGGCACTCCAGAATCAGCCCCAGCATTTT. Protein: CASAEALQNQPQHF.

The chain combines TRBV2 with TRBJ2-7, with a tentative D call TRBD1 (5 bases). Deletions cut 3 bases from V and 7 bases from J, with 10 bases between. This CDR3 is 12 amino acids long. The V gene's germline CDR1 is SNHLY and CDR2 FYNNEI. The CDR3 reads CASSDRVGEQYF. In nucleotides, the CDR3 is TGTGCCAGCAGTGACAGGGTAGGGGAGCAGTACTTC.

The rearrangement uses TRBV7-2 and TRBJ2-2, with a weak D call TRBD1 (5 bases). V was clipped by 4 bases and J by 5 bases, with 17 bases between them. Per the germline V gene, CDR1 is SGHTA and CDR2 is FQGNSA. The CDR3 sequence is 16 residues long. CDR3 sequence reads: CASSSFRELGTGELFF. The DNA for the CDR3 is TGTGCCAGCAGCTCCTTCAGGGAATTAGGAACCGGGGAGCTGTTTTTT.

This clone occurred a few times. The V and J genes are TRBV4-3 and TRBJ1-2; D call uncertain. The germline V gene has CDR1 LGHNA and CDR2 YSLEER. V lost 0 bases and J 5 bases, leaving 13 bases between the germline ends. This CDR3 has 15 amino acids. The CDR3, as DNA: TGCGCCAGCAGCCAAGATTTCATGGGCGGATATGGCTACACCTTC. It translates to CASSQDFMGGYGYTF.

The chain recombines TRBV30 with TRBJ1-5; D remains ambiguous. Germline CDR1 reads GTSNPN; CDR2 reads SVGIG (reference sequence). Trimming pared 0 bases from V and 5 bases from J, leaving 26 bases between. This CDR3 comprises 19 residues. The CDR3 DNA is TGTGCCTGGAGTGTATACTGGTGGTGTGGGCTCAACACTCATCAGCCCCAGCATTTT. This translates into CAWSVYWWCGLNTHQPQHF.

In DNA, the CDR3 is TGCGCCAGCAGTGACTTGGGGACAGGGTACGAGCAGTACTTC. As protein: CASSDLGTGYEQYF. This chain connects TRBV10-2 to TRBJ2-7; 9 bases line up with TRBD1. Germline V CDR1 and CDR2: WSHSY, SAAADI. CDR3 length equals 14 residues. The ends lost 3 bases at V and 4 bases at J; junction bases unmatched: 4.

This clone was seen a few times. The chain joins TRBV13 to TRBJ2-1; 9 nucleotides line up with TRBD1. The CDR3 loop spans 15 amino acids. From germline, CDR1 is PRHDT and CDR2 FYEKMQ (reference sequence). Germline trimming cut 2 bases from V and 4 bases from J; bases unmatched to any gene: 3. In DNA form, the CDR3 reads TGTGCCAGCAGCTTAACGGGACAGGGTTACAATGAGCAGTTCTTC. The encoded protein is CASSLTGQGYNEQFF. Full variable domain (rest looked up from reference TRBV13 and TRBJ2-1): AAGVIQSPRHLIKEKRETATLKCYPIPRHDTVYWYQQGPGQDPQFLISFYEKMQSDKGSIPDRFSAQQFSDYHSELNMSSLELGDSALYFCASSLTGQGYNEQFFGPGTRLTVL.

The gene calls are TRBV2 and TRBJ1-2, with no clear D. Germline V gene lookup returns CDR1 SNHLY and CDR2 FYNNEI. V was cut by 3 bases and J by 5 bases, with 10 bases left in between. The CDR3 has 13 residues. The CDR3 loop reads CASSDDRAYGYTF. CDR3 DNA: TGTGCCAGCAGTGATGACCGGGCTTATGGCTACACCTTC.

The rearrangement joins TRBV27 to TRBJ1-2; D remains ambiguous. Between the trimmed V and J ends, which lost 5 bases and 5 bases, there was a span of 21 bases. The CDR3 runs 16 residues. Germline values: CDR1 MNHEY, CDR2 SMNVEV (reference sequence). Here the CDR3 reads CASSPRSWGAGYGYTF. The CDR3 DNA reads TGTGCCAGCAGTCCCCGCTCGTGGGGAGCGGGGTATGGCTACACCTTC.

The gene calls are TRBV5-6 and TRBJ1-2, with 7 bases identical to TRBD1. This CDR3 is 15 amino acids long. Germline assignment: CDR1 SGHDT and CDR2 YYEEEE. Unmatched junction bases numbered 12, after V lost 2 bases and J lost 8 bases. Here the CDR3 reads CASSLRQGPLGGYTF. In nucleotides, the CDR3 is TGTGCCAGCAGCTTACGACAGGGCCCTCTAGGAGGCTACACCTTC.

The gene calls are TRBV4-2 and TRBJ2-3; TRBD2 matches 9 bases. The CDR3 is 16 residues long. Germline V lookup: CDR1 LGHNA, CDR2 YNFKEQ. With 0 bases clipped from V and 5 bases from J, the junction kept 6 bases outside the gene matches. The CDR3 DNA is TGTGCCAGCAGCCAAGAGGCGGGGGGGAACAAAGATACGCAGTATTTT. Translating gives CASSQEAGGNKDTQYF.

The V gene is TRBV7-2, the J gene TRBJ2-5; TRBD2 matches 14 bases. The V gene end was trimmed by 3 bases and the J gene end by 4 bases; junction bases not matched to a gene: 1. The CDR3 spans 15 residues. Germline V gene sequence: CDR1 SGHTA, CDR2 FQGNSA. The CDR3: CASSFGLAGGETQYF. For the CDR3, the DNA is TGTGCCAGCAGCTTTGGACTAGCGGGGGGAGAGACCCAGTACTTC.

The V and J genes are TRBV28 and TRBJ2-7, with TRBD2 matching 7 bases. Unmatched junction bases numbered 3, after V lost 5 bases and J lost 2 bases. Germline CDR1 reads MDHEN; CDR2 reads SYDVKM. The CDR3 loop spans 13 amino acids. The CDR3 sequence: CASSVGTTYEQYF. In DNA form, the CDR3 reads TGTGCCAGCAGTGTGGGGACTACCTACGAGCAGTACTTC.

The chain combines TRBV20-1 with TRBJ1-4; no reliable D call. Trimming took off 2 bases at V and 12 bases at J, with 10 bases between the two ends. CDR1 and CDR2 from the germline V gene are DFQATT and SNEGSKA (reference sequence). This CDR3 has 11 residues. The chain's CDR3 is CSARISEELFF. Here the CDR3 DNA reads TGCAGTGCTAGAATCTCGGAGGAACTGTTTTTT.

J is TRBJ2-2 and V is TRBV6-5; D not certain. The CDR3 sequence is 15 residues long. V dropped 7 bases and J dropped 7 bases, with 19 bases sitting between them. Germline assignment: CDR1 MNHEY and CDR2 SVGAGI. The CDR3: CASTPLIPSDGELFF. In nucleotides, the CDR3 is TGTGCCAGCACGCCACTTATACCTTCGGACGGGGAGCTGTTTTTT.

This clone appeared once. V is TRBV11-1 and J is TRBJ2-3; 11 bases fit TRBD2. Germline V CDR1 and CDR2: SGHAT, FQDESV (reference sequence). V dropped 3 bases and J dropped 4; count of bases not matched to a gene: 3. CDR3 size: 15 residues. For the CDR3, the DNA is TGTGCCAGCAGCTTTAGCGGGGGGGCCGCAGATACGCAGTATTTT. Translated: CASSFSGGAADTQYF.

The J gene is TRBJ1-4, the V gene TRBV25-1; tentatively, D is TRBD1 (5 bases). This CDR3 has 15 amino acids. Trimming took 6 bases from V and 8 from J, leaving 19 bases between them. Germline CDR1 is MGHDK and CDR2 is SYGVNS. CDR3 loop: CASSAAGPISEKLFF. The CDR3 DNA follows: TGTGCCAGCAGCGCCGCAGGGCCCATAAGCGAAAAACTGTTTTTT.

The genes are TRBV6-5 and TRBJ2-7; D not certain. This CDR3 region has 13 residues. CDR1 and CDR2 from the germline V gene are MNHEY and SVGAGI. V shed 4 bases and J shed 3 bases, with 10 bases lying between them. The CDR3 spells CASSLTFFYEQYF. The CDR3 nucleotides are TGTGCCAGCAGTTTAACTTTTTTCTACGAGCAGTACTTC.

This clone was detected a few times. The junction departs from germline at one end; a sequencing error may be responsible. The chain employs TRBV11-3 and TRBJ2-2, with 10 nucleotides matching TRBD1. This CDR3 contains 16 residues. CDR1 and CDR2 (germline): SGHNT, YENEEA. CDR3 loop: CASSLEGQGRSGELFF. The DNA of the CDR3 is TGTGCCAGCAGCCTAGAGGGACAGGGGAGATCCGGGGAGCTGTTTTTT. The full variable domain, rest sourced from reference TRBV11-3 and TRBJ2-2, is EAGVVQSPRYKIIEKKQPVAFWCNPISGHNTLYWYLQNLGQGPELLIRYENEEAVDDSQLPKDRFSAERLKGVDSTLKIQPAELGDSAVYLCASSLEGQGRSGELFFGEGSRLTVL.

V is TRBV7-2 and J is TRBJ1-6; D possibly corresponds to TRBD1 (5 bases). The CDR3 has 15 residues. V was trimmed by 1 base and J by 6 bases, leaving 10 bases between them. The germline V gene has CDR1 SGHTA and CDR2 FQGNSA. This CDR3 reads CASSLVAQGNSPLHF. For the CDR3, the DNA is TGTGCCAGCAGCTTAGTCGCTCAGGGTAATTCACCCCTCCACTTT.

The chain joins TRBV2 to TRBJ1-6; D remains ambiguous. Germline V gene sequence: CDR1 SNHLY, CDR2 FYNNEI. CDR3 length equals 12 residues. V was trimmed by 4 bases and J by 15 bases, leaving 13 bases between them. CDR3 protein: CASSGTESGLHF. In DNA form, the CDR3 reads TGTGCCAGCAGTGGAACAGAGTCAGGCCTCCACTTT.

The V call is TRBV7-2, the J call TRBJ1-2, with TRBD1 matching 10 bases. V trimming: 1 base; J trimming: 8 bases; junction bases outside the gene matches: 4. Looked up from germline, CDR1 is SGHTA and CDR2 is FQGNSA. CDR3 size: 14 residues. The CDR3 region has the DNA TGTGCCAGCAGCTTAGGACAGGGGGCGCGGGGCTACACCTTC. This encodes CASSLGQGARGYTF. The whole variable domain, filled in from reference TRBV7-2 and TRBJ1-2, reads GAGVSQSPSNKVTEKGKDVELRCDPISGHTALYWYRQSLGQGLEFLIYFQGNSAPDKSGLPSDRFSAERTGGSVSTLTIQRTQQEDSAVYLCASSLGQGARGYTFGSGTRLTVV.

The CDR3 is CASSLEGSSYEQYF. CDR3 bases: TGTGCCAGCAGCTTAGAAGGGAGCTCCTACGAGCAGTACTTC. The chain joins TRBV7-9 to TRBJ2-7; D might be TRBD2 (5 bases). Trimming cost V 1 base and J 0 bases, with 7 bases left between them. The germline CDR1 and CDR2 sequences are SEHNR and FQNEAQ (reference sequence). The CDR3 totals 14 residues.

The chain uses TRBV19 and TRBJ1-1, with D unclear. The CDR3 is 14 amino acids. Germline V gene sequence: CDR1 LNHDA, CDR2 SQIVND (reference sequence). The V and J ends lost 5 bases and 3 bases respectively, with 13 bases between them. CDR3 nucleotides: TGTGCCAGTAGTCCTAGTAAAGCCTACACTGAAGCTTTCTTT. Translated, it gives CASSPSKAYTEAFF.